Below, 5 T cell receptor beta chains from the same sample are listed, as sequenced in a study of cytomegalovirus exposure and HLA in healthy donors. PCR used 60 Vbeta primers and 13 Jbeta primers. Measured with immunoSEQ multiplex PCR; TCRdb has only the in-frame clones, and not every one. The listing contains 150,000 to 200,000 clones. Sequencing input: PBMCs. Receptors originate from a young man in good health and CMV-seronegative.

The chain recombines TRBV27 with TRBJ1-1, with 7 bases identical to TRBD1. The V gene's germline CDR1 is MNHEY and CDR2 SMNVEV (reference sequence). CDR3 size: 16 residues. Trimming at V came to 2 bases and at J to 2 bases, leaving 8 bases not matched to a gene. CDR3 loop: CASSLTPRQGNTEAFF. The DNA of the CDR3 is TGTGCCAGCAGTTTAACCCCTAGACAGGGAAACACTGAAGCTTTCTTT.

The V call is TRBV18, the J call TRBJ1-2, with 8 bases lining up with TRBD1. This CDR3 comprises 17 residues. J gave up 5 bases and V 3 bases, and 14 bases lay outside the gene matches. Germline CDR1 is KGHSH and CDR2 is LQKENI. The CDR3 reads CASSPSFSGRGRYGYTF. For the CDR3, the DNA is TGTGCCAGCTCACCTTCTTTTTCGGGCAGGGGGCGATATGGCTACACCTTC.

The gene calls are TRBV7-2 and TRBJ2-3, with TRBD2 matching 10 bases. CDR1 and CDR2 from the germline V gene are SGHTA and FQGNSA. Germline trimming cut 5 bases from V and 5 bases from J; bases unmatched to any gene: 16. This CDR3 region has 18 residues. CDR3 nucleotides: TGTGCCAGCAGCCCTGGGGGGGAGCGGGAGGGCCTGGGAGATACGCAGTATTTT. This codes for CASSPGGEREGLGDTQYF.

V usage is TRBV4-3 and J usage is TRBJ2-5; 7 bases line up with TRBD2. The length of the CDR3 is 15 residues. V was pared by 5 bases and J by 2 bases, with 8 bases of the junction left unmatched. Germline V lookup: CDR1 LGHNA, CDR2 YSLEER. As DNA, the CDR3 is TGCGCCAGCAGCGGGGGTACGGGAGGTCAAGAGACCCAGTACTTC. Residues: CASSGGTGGQETQYF.

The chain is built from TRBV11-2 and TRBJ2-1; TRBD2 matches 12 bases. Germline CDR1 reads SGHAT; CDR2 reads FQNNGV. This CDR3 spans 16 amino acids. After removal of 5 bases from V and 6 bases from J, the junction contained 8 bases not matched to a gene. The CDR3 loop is CASSLLAGGYPNEQFF. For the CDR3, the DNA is TGTGCCAGCAGCCTCCTAGCGGGAGGGTATCCCAATGAGCAGTTCTTC.